This TCR beta chain was recovered during a study of read filtering for tumor transcriptome and immune sequencing. Study conclusions and caveats: RNA-seq captured clonotypes less deeply and reliably than IR-seq.

Notes on this clonotype: Its antigen is not identified.

Per the germline V gene, CDR1 is MDHEN and CDR2 is SYDVKM. Trimming pared 7 bases from V and 3 bases from J, leaving 7 bases between. The length of the CDR3 is 12 residues. The library was built from around 400 ng RNA with molecular barcoded adaptors for alpha/delta and beta/gamma chains. Via MiXCR, TCRdb re-called the reads, giving one row per CDR3 protein. The sample includes around 20,000 distinct CDR3 sequences, over 20% seen only once; the top ten take less than 25%. The chain couples TRBV28 to TRBJ2-1; D is undetermined. The source material was a population of CD138-negative cells sorted from bone marrow. The receptor comes from a donor aged 40 or older with multiple myeloma. CDR3 coding DNA: TGTGCCAGCACAGACGGCTACAATGAGCAGTTCTTC. This codes for CASTDGYNEQFF. Supplemented by reference TRBV28 and TRBJ2-1, the full variable domain reads DVKVTQSSRYLVKRTGEKVFLECVQDMDHENMFWYRQDPGLGLRLIYFSYDVKMKEKGDIPEGYSVSREKKERFSLILESASTNQTSMYLCASTDGYNEQFFGPGTRLTVL.